The next 12 T cell receptor beta chains were all read from a single sample in a study of graft-versus-host responses after intestinal transplantation (dated by TCRdb to the early 2020s). The sample's time point label is to be understood as: cells obtained before transplantation from donor or recipient. For these receptors, no antigen is known. Library generation was performed with the immunoSEQ multiplex PCR assay. The table comes from immuneACCESS by way of TCRdb, which keeps in-frame sequences with V and J called. Part of the clones is missing from these tables; in studies checked, under half for an unresolved V gene and the rest for unknown reasons. This sample gives tens of thousands of clones in total; approximately 88% of them show up just once. Jointly, the top ten make up 2.5% of the sample. The source material was unstimulated CD8+ T cells sorted from spleen or lymph node cells, sampled before intestinal transplant. The receptors derive from a human donor who received an intestinal transplant.

This clone has only one observation. Relative to the germline gene, one junction end is altered; a read error may explain this. DNA of the CDR3: TGTGCTAGCAGCTTAGAGGTGGGGCTCACCGGGGAGCTGTTTTTT. This gives the protein CASSLEVGLTGELFF. The chain is built from TRBV7-7 and TRBJ2-2; tentative D call: TRBD1 (5 bases). The CDR3 is 15 amino acids. Germline V gives CDR1 SSHAT, CDR2 FNYEAQ (reference sequence).

This chain uses TRBV9 with TRBJ1-1; a weak D match, TRBD1 (6 bases). The germline V and J ends were trimmed by 3 bases and 0 bases, with 21 bases remaining between them. The CDR3 covers 18 residues. CDR1 is SGDLS, CDR2 YYNGEE, per germline. The DNA of the CDR3 is TGTGCCAGCAGCGCTGTAAGGGGGGAGGGCCGTGTGAACACTGAAGCTTTCTTT. Residues: CASSAVRGEGRVNTEAFF.

The V and J genes are TRBV7-9 and TRBJ2-1; TRBD1 agrees at 8 bases. V was clipped by 5 bases and J by 6 bases; unmatched bases: 9. CDR1 SEHNR and CDR2 FQNEAQ come from the germline V gene (reference sequence). This CDR3 comprises 15 residues. In DNA form, the CDR3 reads TGTGCCAGCAGCCCGGGTCGGACAGGGCCCAATGAGCAGTTCTTC. Translated: CASSPGRTGPNEQFF.

This clone was detected a few times. This chain joins TRBV15 and TRBJ1-4; 11 bases line up with TRBD1. CDR1 is LNHNV and CDR2 is YYDKDF in the germline V gene (reference sequence). Trimming cost V 1 base and J 7 bases; bases outside gene matches: 8. The CDR3 spans 17 residues. The CDR3 spells CATSRGHGTGGGEKLFF. CDR3 nucleotide sequence: TGTGCCACCAGCAGAGGACATGGGACAGGGGGAGGTGAAAAACTGTTTTTT.

The chain employs TRBV7-9 and TRBJ2-4; D is undetermined. The CDR3 loop spans 14 amino acids. V was cut by 5 bases and J by 7 bases, with 15 bases left in between. Germline V gene data show CDR1 as SEHNR and CDR2 as FQNEAQ (reference sequence). The CDR3 loop is CASSPPSEWNIQYF. CDR3 coding DNA: TGTGCCAGCAGCCCCCCCTCGGAGTGGAACATTCAGTACTTC. Drawing the rest from reference TRBV7-9 and TRBJ2-4, the complete variable domain is DTGVSQNPRHKITKRGQNVTFRCDPISEHNRLYWYRQTLGQGPEFLTYFQNEAQLEKSRLLSDRFSAERPKGSFSTLEIQRTEQGDSAMYLCASSPPSEWNIQYFGAGTRLSVL.

This clone was detected a few times. The CDR3 DNA reads as TGCGCCAGCAGCCAGGACAGGGGTGGAGGGTATGGCTACACCTTC. This codes for CASSQDRGGGYGYTF. The chain combines TRBV10-2 with TRBJ1-2, with 9 bases fitting TRBD1. CDR1 and CDR2 from the germline V gene are WSHSY and SAAADI. The CDR3 runs to 15 residues. The V segment lost 6 bases and the J segment 5 bases; nucleotides outside the gene matches: 10.

The rearrangement uses TRBV5-1 and TRBJ2-7; TRBD2 aligns across 10 bases. With 2 bases clipped from V and 4 bases from J, the junction kept 3 bases outside the gene matches. Per germline, CDR1 SGHRS and CDR2 YFSETQ. The CDR3 is 14 amino acids. The CDR3 loop is CASSFGTSVYEQYF. The CDR3 bases are TGCGCCAGCAGCTTTGGGACTAGCGTTTACGAGCAGTACTTC. Together with reference TRBV5-1 and TRBJ2-7, the CDR3 gives the full variable domain: KAGVTQTPRYLIKTRGQQVTLSCSPISGHRSVSWYQQTPGQGLQFLFEYFSETQRNKGNFPGRFSGRQFSNSRSEMNVSTLELGDSALYLCASSFGTSVYEQYFGPGTRLTVT.

The chain has TRBV7-6 and TRBJ2-1; TRBD2 matches 9 bases. J gave up 6 bases and V 4 bases, and 19 bases lay outside the gene matches. The CDR3 extends over 19 amino acids. Germline loops: CDR1 SGHVS, CDR2 FNYEAQ. CDR3 nucleotides: TGTGCCAGCAGCTCCCCGGGACTAGCATCTACATCCAGGGGCAATGAGCAGTTCTTC. This gives the protein CASSSPGLASTSRGNEQFF.

The CDR3 nucleotides read TGCGCCAGCAGCTTGGGCGGCGTCTCCCCCCAGAGGCCCACTGAAGCTTTCTTT. This gives the protein CASSLGGVSPQRPTEAFF. V usage is TRBV5-1 and J usage is TRBJ1-1; no clear D. The CDR3 is 18 amino acids. Per the germline V gene, CDR1 is SGHRS and CDR2 is YFSETQ. V dropped 0 bases and J dropped 4 bases, with 22 bases sitting between them.

This chain joins TRBV29-1 and TRBJ1-6; 8 bases are shared with TRBD1. The CDR3 length is 13 residues. V was pared by 6 bases and J by 8 bases, with 6 bases of the junction left unmatched. The germline CDR1 and CDR2 sequences are SQVTM and ANQGSEA. The CDR3 protein is CSVTGATYSPLHF. DNA for the CDR3: TGCAGCGTGACAGGGGCTACCTATTCACCCCTCCACTTT.

The chain couples TRBV30 to TRBJ2-7; D not resolved. V was cut by 2 bases and J by 3 bases, with 11 bases left in between. CDR1 is GTSNPN, CDR2 SVGIG, per germline (reference sequence). The CDR3 spans 13 residues. CDR3: CAWSPNDYYEQYF. The CDR3 bases are TGTGCCTGGAGTCCTAATGATTACTACGAGCAGTACTTC.

The chain combines TRBV5-5 with TRBJ2-7; TRBD1 aligns across 7 bases. V was clipped by 4 bases and J by 3 bases; unmatched bases: 4. The CDR3 runs to 13 residues. Germline values: CDR1 SGHKS, CDR2 YYEKEE (reference sequence). CDR3 bases: TGTGCCAGCAGCCGGGACAGCCTCTACGAGCAGTACTTC. Protein: CASSRDSLYEQYF.